This T cell receptor beta chain was identified in a study of OX40 agonist ivuxolimab in advanced cancers. Profiling relied on immunoSEQ multiplex PCR, and the TCRdb table lists in-frame clones only, not all of them. This table has roughly 79,000 clones, 92% appearing once. This clone was recorded once. Autoimmune disease history or systemic immunosuppression led to patient exclusion. The J segment lost 3 bases and the V segment lost 4 bases, leaving 5 bases of the junction unmatched. CDR1 and CDR2 (germline): SEHNR, FQNEAQ (reference sequence). CDR3 length: 15 amino acids. This sequence was found in an adult with an advanced solid tumor such as melanoma, head and neck, liver or kidney cancer. The specimen was CD4+ or CD8+ T cells sorted from blood, collected in a trial of the OX40 agonist ivuxolimab. The rearrangement links TRBV7-9 to TRBJ1-4, with 7 nucleotides matching TRBD1. CDR3 amino acids: CASSSMGQPNEKLFF. The CDR3 nucleotides read TGTGCCAGCAGCTCAATGGGACAGCCTAATGAAAAACTGTTTTTT.